This entry lists 16 T cell receptor beta chains sequenced from one sample in a study of T cell responses to AZD1222 COVID-19 vaccine. Using immunoSEQ multiplex PCR, the repertoire was profiled, and TCRdb retains in-frame clones only, with some absent. The sample consists of some 150,000 clones, approximately 89% of them appearing once. Here the sequenced sample was peripheral blood, taken on day 0 of AZD1222 vaccination. The receptors stem from an adult in good health.

V is TRBV6-5 and J is TRBJ1-4; D is perhaps TRBD1 (5 bases). Per the germline V gene, CDR1 is MNHEY and CDR2 is SVGAGI. The germline V and J ends were trimmed by 6 bases and 7 bases, with 15 bases remaining between them. The CDR3 covers 14 residues. The CDR3 spells CASRLGLRSEKLFF. CDR3 DNA: TGTGCCAGCAGATTGGGGCTGAGAAGTGAAAAACTGTTTTTT.

The rearrangement joins TRBV6-4 to TRBJ2-1, with 11 bases aligning to TRBD2. The germline V gene has CDR1 MRHNA and CDR2 SNTAGT. This CDR3 comprises 16 residues. Germline trimming cut 2 bases from V and 4 bases from J; bases unmatched to any gene: 4. The DNA for the CDR3 is TGTGCCAGCAGTGACACCGGGACTAGCGGTTACAATGAGCAGTTCTTC. Its translation is CASSDTGTSGYNEQFF.

The table lists this clone with a count of one. The V and J genes are TRBV2 and TRBJ2-3; 12 bases match TRBD2. Losses at the gene ends were 9 bases for V and 4 bases for J; bases not matched to a gene: 5. This CDR3 is 14 amino acids long. Germline CDR1 and CDR2: SNHLY and FYNNEI. The CDR3 coding sequence is TGTGCCAGGCCGACTAGCGGGGGTGCAGATACGCAGTATTTT. This encodes CARPTSGGADTQYF.

This clone occurred once. The rearrangement uses TRBV5-1 and TRBJ1-4, with D unclear. The CDR3 is 14 residues long. Germline CDR1 is SGHRS and CDR2 is YFSETQ. V dropped 1 base and J dropped 0 bases, with 4 bases sitting between them. The DNA of the CDR3 is TGCGCCAGCAGCTTGACAACAACTAATGAAAAACTGTTTTTT. This codes for CASSLTTTNEKLFF.

The chain uses TRBV18 and TRBJ1-2; perhaps TRBD1 as D (5 bases). CDR3 size: 14 residues. The germline V gene encodes CDR1 KGHSH and CDR2 LQKENI. Trimming shortened V by 5 bases and J by 8 bases, and 18 bases separated the two germline ends. CDR3 amino acids: CASSGSVGTYGYTF. For the CDR3, the DNA is TGTGCCAGCTCAGGAAGTGTTGGGACTTACGGCTACACCTTC.

The V gene is TRBV4-2, the J gene TRBJ2-1; 9 bases are shared with TRBD2. The V segment lost 8 bases and the J segment 7 bases; nucleotides outside the gene matches: 15. The CDR3 runs 16 residues. The V gene's germline CDR1 is LGHNA and CDR2 YNFKEQ. This CDR3 reads CASSRPAASGINEQFF. CDR3 bases: TGTGCCAGCTCTCGCCCCGCGGCTAGCGGGATTAATGAGCAGTTCTTC.

J is TRBJ2-5 and V is TRBV5-1, with TRBD2 matching over 8 bases. This CDR3 is built from 14 residues. Germline CDR1 is SGHRS and CDR2 is YFSETQ. Germline trimming cut 0 bases from V and 3 bases from J; bases unmatched to any gene: 1. The CDR3 loop is CASSLAGGEETQYF. For the CDR3, the DNA is TGCGCCAGCAGCTTGGCGGGGGGGGAAGAGACCCAGTACTTC. Looking up the rest from reference TRBV5-1 and TRBJ2-5 gives the full variable domain: KAGVTQTPRYLIKTRGQQVTLSCSPISGHRSVSWYQQTPGQGLQFLFEYFSETQRNKGNFPGRFSGRQFSNSRSEMNVSTLELGDSALYLCASSLAGGEETQYFGPGTRLLVL.

This chain joins TRBV19 and TRBJ1-5; a possible D gene is TRBD1 (5 bases). The CDR3 is 14 amino acids. The V end was cut by 5 bases, the J end by 2 bases, with 10 bases between. The V gene's germline CDR1 is LNHDA and CDR2 SQIVND (reference sequence). The DNA for the CDR3 is TGTGCCAGTAGTTGGCAGGGCGGCAATCAGCCCCAGCATTTT. Translating gives CASSWQGGNQPQHF.

The V and J genes are TRBV11-2 and TRBJ2-3, with D perhaps assigned TRBD1 or TRBD2 (5 bases each). V lost 4 bases to trimming and J lost 0 bases, with 17 bases between them. This CDR3 has 17 residues. Germline CDR1 and CDR2: SGHAT and FQNNGV. The CDR3 DNA follows: TGTGCCAGCAGCTCCCCCCTGGGACGGGCTAGCACAGATACGCAGTATTTT. This sequence encodes CASSSPLGRASTDTQYF.

The J gene is TRBJ2-5, the V gene TRBV7-9; 9 bases map to TRBD2. The CDR3 totals 17 residues. In germline, CDR1 is SEHNR, CDR2 FQNEAQ (reference sequence). V lost 3 bases, J lost 1 base, and 9 bases stayed unmatched. Here the CDR3 reads CASSFPSSRGGQETQYF. The CDR3 nucleotides are TGTGCCAGCAGCTTCCCCTCCTCGCGGGGGGGCCAAGAGACCCAGTACTTC.

The chain employs TRBV12-3 or TRBV12-4 and TRBJ2-3; D unresolved. This CDR3 contains 12 residues. Trimming removed 2 bases from V and 5 bases from J, with 5 bases in between. This CDR3 reads CASSLYGDTQYF. In nucleotides, the CDR3 is TGTGCCAGCAGTTTATATGGAGATACGCAGTATTTT.

The chain carries TRBV6-6 and TRBJ2-5; 11 bases are shared with TRBD2. The germline V gene has CDR1 MNHNY and CDR2 SVGAGI (reference sequence). This CDR3 comprises 15 residues. The V gene end was trimmed by 6 bases and the J gene end by 7 bases; junction bases not matched to a gene: 10. DNA for the CDR3: TGTGCCAGCAGAGGAACTAGCGGGAGAACGTGGACCCAGTACTTC. Its translation is CASRGTSGRTWTQYF.

The chain has TRBV4-1 and TRBJ2-5, with D possibly being TRBD2 (5 bases). From germline, CDR1 is MGHRA and CDR2 YSYEKL. Trimming left V 4 bases short and J 3 bases short, with 12 bases between. CDR3 length: 14 residues. This CDR3 is CASSLRTDEETQYF. The DNA of the CDR3 is TGCGCCAGCAGCCTCCGGACTGATGAAGAGACCCAGTACTTC.

The chain employs TRBV10-3 and TRBJ1-2; a weak D match, TRBD1 (5 bases). Trimming left V 0 bases short and J 8 bases short, with 22 bases between. CDR1 ENHRY and CDR2 SYGVKD come from the germline V gene. CDR3 length: 17 amino acids. CDR3 region: CAISESEGEWGGEGYTF. Written as DNA, the CDR3 is TGTGCCATCAGTGAGTCCGAAGGTGAATGGGGAGGGGAAGGCTACACCTTC.

The rearrangement joins TRBV28 to TRBJ1-1; D not resolved. Per the germline V gene, CDR1 is MDHEN and CDR2 is SYDVKM. Trimming pared 6 bases from V and 0 bases from J, leaving 11 bases between. The CDR3 sequence is 14 residues long. The CDR3 sequence: CASSSRSLNTEAFF. CDR3 coding DNA: TGTGCCAGCAGCTCGCGCAGTTTGAACACTGAAGCTTTCTTT.

The chain uses TRBV28 and TRBJ1-5, with unresolved D. V lost 6 bases and J 0 bases, leaving 3 bases between the germline ends. The CDR3 covers 12 residues. Germline V gene lookup returns CDR1 MDHEN and CDR2 SYDVKM. CDR3 in DNA: TGTGCCAGCAGCCGTAGCAATCAGCCCCAGCATTTT. This codes for CASSRSNQPQHF.